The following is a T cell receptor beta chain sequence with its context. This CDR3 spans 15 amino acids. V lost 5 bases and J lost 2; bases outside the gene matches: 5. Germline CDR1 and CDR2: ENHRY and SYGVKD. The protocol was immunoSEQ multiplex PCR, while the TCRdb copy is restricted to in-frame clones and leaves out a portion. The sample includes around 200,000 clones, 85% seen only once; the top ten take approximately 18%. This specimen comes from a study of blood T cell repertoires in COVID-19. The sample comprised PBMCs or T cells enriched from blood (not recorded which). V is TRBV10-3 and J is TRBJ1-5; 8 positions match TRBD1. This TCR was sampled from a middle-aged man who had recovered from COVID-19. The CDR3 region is CAISQGALGNQPQHF. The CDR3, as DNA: TGTGCCATCAGTCAGGGGGCTTTGGGCAATCAGCCCCAGCATTTT.